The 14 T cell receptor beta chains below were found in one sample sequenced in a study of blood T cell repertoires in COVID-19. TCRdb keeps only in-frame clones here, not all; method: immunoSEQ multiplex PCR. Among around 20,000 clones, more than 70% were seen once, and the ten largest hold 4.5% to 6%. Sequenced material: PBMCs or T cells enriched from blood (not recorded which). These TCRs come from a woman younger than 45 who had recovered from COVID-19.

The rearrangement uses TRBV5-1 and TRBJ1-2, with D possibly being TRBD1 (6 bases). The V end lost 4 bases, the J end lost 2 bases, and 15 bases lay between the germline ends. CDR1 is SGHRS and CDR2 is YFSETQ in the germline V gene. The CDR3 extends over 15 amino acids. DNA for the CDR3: TGCGCCAGCAGCCCACGGACAGTGGCAAACTATGGCTACACCTTC. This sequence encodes CASSPRTVANYGYTF.

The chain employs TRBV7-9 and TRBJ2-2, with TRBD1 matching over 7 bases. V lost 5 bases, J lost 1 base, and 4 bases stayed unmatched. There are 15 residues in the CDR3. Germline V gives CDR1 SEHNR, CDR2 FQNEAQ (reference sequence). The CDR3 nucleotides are TGTGCCAGCAGCGTGACAGGGATGAACACCGGGGAGCTGTTTTTT. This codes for CASSVTGMNTGELFF.

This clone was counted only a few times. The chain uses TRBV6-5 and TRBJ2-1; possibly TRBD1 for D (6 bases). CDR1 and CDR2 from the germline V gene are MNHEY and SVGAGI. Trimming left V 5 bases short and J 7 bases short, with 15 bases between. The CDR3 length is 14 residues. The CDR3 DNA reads TGTGCCAGCAGTAAGACAGGCATTACAAATGAGCAGTTCTTC. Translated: CASSKTGITNEQFF.

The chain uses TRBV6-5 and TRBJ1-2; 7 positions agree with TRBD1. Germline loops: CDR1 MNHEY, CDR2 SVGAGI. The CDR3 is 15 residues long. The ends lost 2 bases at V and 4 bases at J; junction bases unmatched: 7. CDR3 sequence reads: CASSYAKQGGYGYTF. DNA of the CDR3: TGTGCCAGCAGTTACGCGAAGCAGGGGGGCTATGGCTACACCTTC.

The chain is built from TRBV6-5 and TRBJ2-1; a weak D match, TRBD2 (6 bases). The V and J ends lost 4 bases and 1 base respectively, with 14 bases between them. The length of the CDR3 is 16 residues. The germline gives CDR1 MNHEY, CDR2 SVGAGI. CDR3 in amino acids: CASSWEASSSYNEQFF. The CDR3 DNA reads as TGTGCCAGCAGTTGGGAGGCTAGCAGTTCCTACAATGAGCAGTTCTTC.

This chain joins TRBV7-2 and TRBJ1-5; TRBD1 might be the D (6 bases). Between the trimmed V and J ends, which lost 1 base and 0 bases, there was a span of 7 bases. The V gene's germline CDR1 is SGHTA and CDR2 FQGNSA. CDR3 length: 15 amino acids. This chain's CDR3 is CASSLDRASNQPQHF. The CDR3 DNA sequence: TGTGCCAGCAGCTTAGACAGGGCTAGCAATCAGCCCCAGCATTTT.

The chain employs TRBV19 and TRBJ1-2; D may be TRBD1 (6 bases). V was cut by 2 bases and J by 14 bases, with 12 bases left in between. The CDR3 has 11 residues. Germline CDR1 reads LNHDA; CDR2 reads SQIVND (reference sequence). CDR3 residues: CASSIRGGWTF. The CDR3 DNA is TGTGCCAGTAGTATAAGGGGGGGATGGACCTTC.

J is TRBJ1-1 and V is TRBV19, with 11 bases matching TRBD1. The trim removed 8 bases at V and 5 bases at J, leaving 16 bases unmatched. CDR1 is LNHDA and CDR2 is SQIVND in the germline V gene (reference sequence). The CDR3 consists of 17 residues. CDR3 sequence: CASLKAGGQGVVTEAFF. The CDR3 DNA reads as TGTGCCAGTTTAAAGGCAGGGGGACAGGGGGTTGTAACTGAAGCTTTCTTT.

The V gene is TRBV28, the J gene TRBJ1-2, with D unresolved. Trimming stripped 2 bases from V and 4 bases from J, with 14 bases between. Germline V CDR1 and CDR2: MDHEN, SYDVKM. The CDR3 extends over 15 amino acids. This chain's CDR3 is CASSLADLLAYGYTF. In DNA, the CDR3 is TGTGCCAGCAGTTTAGCGGACCTACTAGCCTATGGCTACACCTTC.

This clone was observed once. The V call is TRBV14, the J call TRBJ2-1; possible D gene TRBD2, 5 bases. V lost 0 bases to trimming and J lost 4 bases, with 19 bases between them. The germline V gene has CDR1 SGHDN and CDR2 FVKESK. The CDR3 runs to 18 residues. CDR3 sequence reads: CASSQDVTGPGSYNEQFF. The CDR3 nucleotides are TGTGCCAGCAGCCAAGATGTAACCGGACCGGGGTCGTACAATGAGCAGTTCTTC. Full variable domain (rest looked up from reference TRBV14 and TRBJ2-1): EAGVTQFPSHSVIEKGQTVTLRCDPISGHDNLYWYRRVMGKEIKFLLHFVKESKQDESGMPNNRFLAERTGGTYSTLKVQPAELEDSGVYFCASSQDVTGPGSYNEQFFGPGTRLTVL.

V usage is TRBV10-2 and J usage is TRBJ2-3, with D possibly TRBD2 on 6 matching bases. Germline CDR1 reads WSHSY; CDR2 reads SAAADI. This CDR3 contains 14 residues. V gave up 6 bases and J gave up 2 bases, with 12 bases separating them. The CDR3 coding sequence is TGCGCCAGCAGACGGAGGGGTTTCACAGATACGCAGTATTTT. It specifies CASRRRGFTDTQYF.

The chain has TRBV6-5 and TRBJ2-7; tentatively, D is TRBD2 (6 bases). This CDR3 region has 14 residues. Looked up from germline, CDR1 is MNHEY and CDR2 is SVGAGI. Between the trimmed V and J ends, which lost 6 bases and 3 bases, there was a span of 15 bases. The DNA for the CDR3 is TGTGCCAGCAGGGGGTTAGCGGCCAGCTACGAGCAGTACTTC. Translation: CASRGLAASYEQYF.

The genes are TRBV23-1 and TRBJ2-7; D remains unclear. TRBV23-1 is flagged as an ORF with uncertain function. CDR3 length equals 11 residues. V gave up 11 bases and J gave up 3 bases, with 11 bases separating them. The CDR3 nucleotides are TGCGCCCCTCGCGAGGTCTACGAGCAGTACTTC. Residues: CAPREVYEQYF.

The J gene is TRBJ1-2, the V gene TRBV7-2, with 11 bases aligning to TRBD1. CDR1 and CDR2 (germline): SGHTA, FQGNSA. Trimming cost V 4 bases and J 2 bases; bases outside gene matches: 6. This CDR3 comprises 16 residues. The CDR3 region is CASSSDRGRANYGYTF. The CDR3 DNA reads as TGTGCCAGCAGCTCGGACAGGGGGCGGGCCAACTATGGCTACACCTTC. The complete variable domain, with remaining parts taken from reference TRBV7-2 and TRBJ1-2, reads GAGVSQSPSNKVTEKGKDVELRCDPISGHTALYWYRQSLGQGLEFLIYFQGNSAPDKSGLPSDRFSAERTGGSVSTLTIQRTQQEDSAVYLCASSSDRGRANYGYTFGSGTRLTVV.